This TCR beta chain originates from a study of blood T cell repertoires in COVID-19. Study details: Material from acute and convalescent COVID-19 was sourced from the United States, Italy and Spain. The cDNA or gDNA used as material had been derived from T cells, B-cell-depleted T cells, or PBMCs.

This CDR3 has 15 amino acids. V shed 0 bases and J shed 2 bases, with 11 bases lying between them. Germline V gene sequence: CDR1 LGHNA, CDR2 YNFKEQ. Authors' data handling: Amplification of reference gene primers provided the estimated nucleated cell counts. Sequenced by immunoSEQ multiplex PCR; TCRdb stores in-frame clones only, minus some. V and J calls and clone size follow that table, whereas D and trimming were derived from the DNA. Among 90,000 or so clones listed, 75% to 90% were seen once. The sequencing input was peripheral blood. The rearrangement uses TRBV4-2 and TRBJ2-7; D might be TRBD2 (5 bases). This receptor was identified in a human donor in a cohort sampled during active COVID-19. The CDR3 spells CASSQEAVSPYEQYF. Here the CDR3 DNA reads TGTGCCAGCAGCCAAGAAGCGGTATCCCCCTACGAGCAGTACTTC.